The 30 T cell receptor beta chains given below trace back to one sample, sequenced in a study of read filtering for tumor transcriptome and immune sequencing. This library used roughly 0.4 ug RNA and molecular barcoded adaptors spanning alpha/delta and beta/gamma chains. From the reads, TCRdb called clonotypes with MiXCR, one entry per CDR3 protein. The repertoire has roughly 69,000 distinct CDR3 sequences, around 14% of them found once; the top ten carry about 44%. Sequenced sample: a population of CD138-negative cells sorted from bone marrow. The source of these receptors is a donor over 35 with multiple myeloma.

This clonotype has a count of ten or more. V gene TRBV5-1 combines with J gene TRBJ2-2; D is possibly TRBD1 (6 bases). The V end lost 5 bases, the J end lost 0 bases, and 11 bases lay between the germline ends. The germline CDR1 and CDR2 sequences are SGHRS and YFSETQ. The CDR3 consists of 15 residues. This chain's CDR3 is CASRGDTTNTGELFF. Written as DNA, the CDR3 is TGCGCCAGCAGGGGGGACACGACGAACACCGGGGAGCTGTTTTTT. Full variable domain (outside the CDR3, taken from reference TRBV5-1 and TRBJ2-2): KAGVTQTPRYLIKTRGQQVTLSCSPISGHRSVSWYQQTPGQGLQFLFEYFSETQRNKGNFPGRFSGRQFSNSRSEMNVSTLELGDSALYLCASRGDTTNTGELFFGEGSRLTVL.

This clonotype was seen repeatedly, ten times or more. This CDR3 reads CASRTLAGVTGEQYF. DNA for the CDR3: TGTGCCAGCAGGACCTTAGCGGGAGTGACCGGCGAGCAGTACTTC. V usage is TRBV27 and J usage is TRBJ2-7; 9 positions agree with TRBD2. The CDR3 sequence is 15 residues long. Looked up from germline, CDR1 is MNHEY and CDR2 is SMNVEV (reference sequence). V lost 6 bases and J lost 6; bases outside the gene matches: 12.

Comment on this clonotype: The CDR3 does not end in the conserved phenylalanine or tryptophan, so this is likely a read error. V usage is TRBV20-1 and J usage is TRBJ2-7, with D possibly matching TRBD2 (5 bases). The CDR3 length is 14 residues. Germline V CDR1 and CDR2: DFQATT, SNEGSKA (reference sequence). In DNA, the CDR3 is TGCAGTGCTAGAGATCGAACGGGATTCTACGATCAGTACCTC. It encodes CSARDRTGFYDQYL.

As concerns this clonotype: This may stem from a read error, because a much larger clone lies one nucleotide away. The J gene is TRBJ2-3, the V gene TRBV29-1; D is possibly TRBD2 (7 bases). Germline values: CDR1 SQVTM, CDR2 ANQGSEA. The CDR3 is made up of 14 amino acids. CDR3 nucleotide sequence: TGCGGCGTTGAAGGGGGTCTAGCGGCTGATACGCAGTATTTT. As protein: CGVEGGLAADTQYF.

There are many counts of this clonotype. The V gene is TRBV5-6, the J gene TRBJ2-1; tentative D call: TRBD2 (5 bases). The V end was cut by 0 bases, the J end by 0 bases, with 10 bases between. Per the germline V gene, CDR1 is SGHDT and CDR2 is YYEEEE. The CDR3 totals 16 residues. The DNA for the CDR3 is TGTGCCAGCAGCTTGGCTAGCTCGTACTCCTACAATGAGCAGTTCTTC. It translates to CASSLASSYSYNEQFF.

This chain joins TRBV28 and TRBJ2-5, with D perhaps given as TRBD1 or TRBD2 (5 bases each). Per germline, CDR1 MDHEN and CDR2 SYDVKM. The length of the CDR3 is 15 residues. Trimming took 3 bases from V and 1 from J, leaving 12 bases between them. Here the CDR3 reads CASSFRGRAQETQYF. The CDR3 DNA sequence: TGTGCCAGCAGTTTCCGGGGACGAGCCCAAGAGACCCAGTACTTC.

The chain links TRBV7-2 to TRBJ2-3, with D perhaps TRBD2 (6 bases). Trimming shortened V by 1 base and J by 4 bases, and 15 bases separated the two germline ends. From germline, CDR1 is SGHTA and CDR2 FQGNSA. The length of the CDR3 is 16 residues. The CDR3 protein is CASSLVEGLDSDTQYF. The CDR3 DNA follows: TGTGCCAGCAGCTTAGTGGAGGGTCTGGACTCAGATACGCAGTATTTT.

This clonotype was recorded a few times. A much bigger clone sits one base away, suggesting this may be a read error. The chain is built from TRBV7-2 and TRBJ2-3; D call uncertain. This CDR3 comprises 14 residues. The germline CDR1 and CDR2 sequences are SGHTA and FQGNSA. The CDR3: CGSSYGGTTDTQYF. DNA for the CDR3: TGTGGCAGCAGCTACGGCGGAACCACAGATACGCAGTATTTT.

This clonotype was seen repeatedly, ten times or more. V usage is TRBV4-1 and J usage is TRBJ2-7; unclear D gene. CDR3 length: 13 residues. Germline lookup yields CDR1 MGHRA and CDR2 YSYEKL. V was clipped by 1 base and J by 6 bases, with 10 bases between them. CDR3 coding DNA: TGCGCCAGCAGCCAAGGAGTACCCTCCGAGCAGTACTTC. Translating gives CASSQGVPSEQYF.

This clonotype was observed at least ten times. The chain uses TRBV6-4 and TRBJ2-2; TRBD2 matches 7 bases. Germline CDR1 is MRHNA and CDR2 is SNTAGT. This CDR3 is built from 16 residues. V lost 7 bases and J lost 0; bases outside the gene matches: 8. CDR3 in DNA: TGTGCCAGCAAGCGGGATGGCCTGTCGAACACCGGGGAGCTGTTTTTT. Translation: CASKRDGLSNTGELFF.

V usage is TRBV18 and J usage is TRBJ2-7; perhaps TRBD1 as D (5 bases). Germline V gives CDR1 KGHSH, CDR2 LQKENI. The V end lost 3 bases, the J end lost 2 bases, and 11 bases lay between the germline ends. The CDR3 totals 14 residues. This CDR3 is CASSPRTPTYEQYF. The DNA for the CDR3 is TGTGCCAGCTCACCGAGGACACCGACCTACGAGCAGTACTTC.

On this clonotype itself: Given a far larger clone just one base away, this is likely a sequencing read error. The V gene is TRBV7-2, the J gene TRBJ2-7; the match to TRBD1 covers 9 bases. Germline CDR1 is SGHTA and CDR2 is FQGNSA. CDR3 size: 16 residues. The CDR3 is CDSSQEMTGGSYEQYF. CDR3 in DNA: TGCGACAGCAGCCAAGAAATGACAGGGGGCTCCTACGAGCAGTACTTC.

This clonotype was seen many times. This chain links TRBV7-2 with TRBJ2-7; the D gene could be TRBD1 or TRBD2 (5 bases each). Trimming stripped 3 bases from V and 2 bases from J, with 11 bases between. This CDR3 is built from 14 residues. Germline CDR1 is SGHTA and CDR2 is FQGNSA. For the CDR3, the DNA is TGTGCCAGCAGCTTGTTTTTGGGACCCTACGAGCAGTACTTC. This gives the protein CASSLFLGPYEQYF.

There are many counts of this clonotype. J is TRBJ2-2 and V is TRBV28; D remains unclear. The V gene lost 6 bases and the J gene lost 6 bases, with 8 bases spanning the gap. From germline, CDR1 is MDHEN and CDR2 SYDVKM. This CDR3 has 12 residues. CDR3 sequence reads: CASSRSPGELFF. In nucleotides, the CDR3 is TGTGCCAGCAGCCGCAGTCCCGGGGAGCTGTTTTTT.

The genes are TRBV7-6 and TRBJ2-3; 7 nucleotides line up with TRBD2. The trim removed 5 bases at V and 6 bases at J, leaving 17 bases unmatched. CDR3 length: 17 amino acids. The germline V gene has CDR1 SGHVS and CDR2 FNYEAQ. Written as DNA, the CDR3 is TGTGCCAGCAGCCAGACCGATTTAGGACTAGTTGGCGATACGCAGTATTTT. Its protein product is CASSQTDLGLVGDTQYF. Supplemented by reference TRBV7-6 and TRBJ2-3, the full variable domain reads GAGVSQSPRYKVTKRGQDVALRCDPISGHVSLYWYRQALGQGPEFLTYFNYEAQQDKSGLPNDRFSAERPEGSISTLTIQRTEQRDSAMYRCASSQTDLGLVGDTQYFGPGTRLTVL.

This clonotype appeared once. This clone may be a read error of a much larger clone one base away. The chain carries TRBV12-3 or TRBV12-4 and TRBJ2-3; 10 nucleotides line up with TRBD2. This CDR3 comprises 15 residues. The CDR3: CASSLKAGGPDTPYF. DNA for the CDR3: TGTGCCAGCAGTTTGAAAGCGGGAGGGCCAGATACGCCGTATTTT.

This clonotype appeared once. The rearrangement joins TRBV20-1 to TRBJ2-7; D possibly uses TRBD1 or TRBD2 (5 bases each). V was shortened by 2 bases and J by 2 bases, with 16 bases between the two germline ends. This CDR3 has 15 amino acids. CDR1 is DFQATT, CDR2 SNEGSKA, per germline (reference sequence). The CDR3 protein is CSARPVRGPTYEQYF. The DNA for the CDR3 is TGCAGTGCTAGACCCGTCCGGGGCCCAACCTACGAGCAGTACTTC.

This clonotype was found many times. The chain carries TRBV5-5 and TRBJ2-4; D might be TRBD1 (5 bases). The germline gives CDR1 SGHKS, CDR2 YYEKEE (reference sequence). The CDR3 spans 19 residues. Trimming took off 1 base at V and 1 base at J, with 21 bases between the two ends. In nucleotides, the CDR3 is TGTGCCAGCAGCTTGAAGAGAACAGGAACCAAGGAGGCCAAAAACATTCAGTACTTC. Translating gives CASSLKRTGTKEAKNIQYF.

At least ten counts were recorded for this clonotype. The rearrangement uses TRBV10-3 and TRBJ2-3; D unclear. Germline V lookup: CDR1 ENHRY, CDR2 SYGVKD. CDR3 length equals 13 residues. V gave up 3 bases and J gave up 6 bases, with 10 bases separating them. CDR3 residues: CAISDGSEDTQYF. CDR3 nucleotide sequence: TGTGCCATCAGTGATGGGTCCGAGGATACGCAGTATTTT.

This clonotype appeared many times. The CDR3 protein is CASRPTGHTEAFF. As DNA, the CDR3 is TGTGCCAGCCGTCCAACAGGGCACACTGAAGCTTTCTTT. The genes are TRBV25-1 and TRBJ1-1, with D possibly being TRBD1 (6 bases). Per germline, CDR1 MGHDK and CDR2 SYGVNS. The V end was cut by 8 bases, the J end by 3 bases, with 13 bases between. This CDR3 comprises 13 residues. The variable domain in full, with the rest retrieved from reference TRBV25-1 and TRBJ1-1, is EADIYQTPRYLVIGTGKKITLECSQTMGHDKMYWYQQDPGMELHLIHYSYGVNSTEKGDLSSESTVSRIRTEHFPLTLESARPSHTSQYLCASRPTGHTEAFFGQGTRLTVV.

This clonotype was counted a few times. The rearrangement uses TRBV12-5 and TRBJ1-1; D might be TRBD1 (6 bases). Per the germline V gene, CDR1 is LGHNT and CDR2 is FRNRAP. This CDR3 is 16 amino acids long. V was cut by 3 bases and J by 1 base, with 15 bases left in between. CDR3 in DNA: TGTGCTAGTGGTTTTTATCCTGCGGGACAGAACACTGAAGCTTTCTTT. It yields the protein CASGFYPAGQNTEAFF.

This clonotype showed up many times. The genes are TRBV20-1 and TRBJ2-7; D is perhaps TRBD1 (5 bases). Germline CDR1 reads DFQATT; CDR2 reads SNEGSKA (reference sequence). With 4 bases removed from V and 4 bases from J, the gap between germline ends came to 14 bases. CDR3 length: 13 amino acids. CDR3 bases: TGCAGTGCTATGACTGGAAAGGGGTACGAGCAGTACTTC. It translates to CSAMTGKGYEQYF.

Only a few counts were recorded for this clonotype. The V gene is TRBV7-9, the J gene TRBJ2-7; D unresolved. The V end lost 4 bases, the J end lost 3 bases, and 10 bases lay between the germline ends. The CDR3 covers 13 residues. Germline loops: CDR1 SEHNR, CDR2 FQNEAQ (reference sequence). The CDR3 sequence is CASSSLVFYEQYF. CDR3 DNA sequence: TGTGCCAGCAGCTCCTTGGTCTTCTACGAGCAGTACTTC.

This clonotype was observed at least ten times. The CDR3 bases are TGTGCCAGCAGCGTAGGGCCGGGTGAAGAGACCCAGTACTTC. Translated, it gives CASSVGPGEETQYF. The rearrangement joins TRBV9 to TRBJ2-5, with unresolved D. Germline V gene sequence: CDR1 SGDLS, CDR2 YYNGEE. The CDR3 has 14 residues. Trimming removed 0 bases from V and 3 bases from J, with 9 bases in between.

In this sample, this clonotype turned up a few times. CDR3 sequence reads: CASSLQGANTEAFF. CDR3 coding DNA: TGTGCCAGCAGCTTACAGGGGGCGAACACTGAAGCTTTCTTT. The V gene is TRBV7-3, the J gene TRBJ1-1; TRBD1 matches at 8 bases. The CDR3 length is 14 residues. V shed 2 bases, J shed 1 base, and the junction held 0 bases outside the gene matches. The V gene's germline CDR1 is SGHTA and CDR2 FQGTGA.

This clonotype was counted many times. This chain uses TRBV12-3 or TRBV12-4 with TRBJ2-7, with TRBD1 matching 8 bases. Trimming cost V 5 bases and J 3 bases; bases outside gene matches: 6. This CDR3 comprises 14 residues. The CDR3 DNA is TGTGCCAGCAGTCGGACAGGGTCCAACTACGAGCAGTACTTC. Residues: CASSRTGSNYEQYF.

In this sample, this clonotype turned up once. A read error may account for a junction end that differs from germline. The chain couples TRBV7-2 to TRBJ2-7; D unclear. This CDR3 has 14 residues. CDR1 is SGHTA, CDR2 FQGNSA, per germline. The CDR3 DNA reads as TGTGTCAGCAGCTTAGGGCCACTATCGTACGAGCAGTACTTC. The encoded protein is CVSSLGPLSYEQYF.

This clonotype was seen a handful of times. This may come from a read error, since a much larger clone is one base off. The rearrangement links TRBV27 to TRBJ2-7; D is unresolved. The CDR3 extends over 13 amino acids. Germline assignment: CDR1 MNHEY and CDR2 SMNVEV (reference sequence). The CDR3 coding sequence is TGTGCCTGCAGACTGGGTTTTTCCTACGAGCAGTACTTC. It specifies CACRLGFSYEQYF.

The table lists this clonotype with a few counts. The rearrangement links TRBV28 to TRBJ2-7, with no clear D. Per germline, CDR1 MDHEN and CDR2 SYDVKM. CDR3 length equals 17 residues. V lost 5 bases and J lost 5, with 25 bases in between. The CDR3 reads CASSPFFRHQPPNEQYF. In nucleotides, the CDR3 is TGTGCCAGCAGTCCTTTCTTCCGACACCAACCCCCCAACGAGCAGTACTTC.

This clonotype was seen at least ten times. This chain uses TRBV20-1 with TRBJ2-1; 9 bases are a match to TRBD1. This CDR3 has 13 residues. J was trimmed by 9 bases and V by 3 bases; bases with no gene match: 6. Germline V gives CDR1 DFQATT, CDR2 SNEGSKA (reference sequence). CDR3 sequence: CSASSTGGTEQFF. In DNA, the CDR3 is TGCAGTGCTAGTTCCACAGGGGGCACTGAGCAGTTCTTC.